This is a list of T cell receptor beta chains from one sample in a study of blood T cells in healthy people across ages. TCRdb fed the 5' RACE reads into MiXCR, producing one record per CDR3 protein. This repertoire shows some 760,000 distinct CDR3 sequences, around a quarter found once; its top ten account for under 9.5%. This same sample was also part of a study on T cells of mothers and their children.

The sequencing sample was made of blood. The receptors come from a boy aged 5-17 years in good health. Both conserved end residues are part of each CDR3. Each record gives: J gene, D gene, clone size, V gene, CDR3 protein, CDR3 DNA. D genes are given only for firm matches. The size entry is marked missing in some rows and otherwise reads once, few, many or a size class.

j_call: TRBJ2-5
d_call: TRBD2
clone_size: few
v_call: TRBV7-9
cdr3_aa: CASSLTSLETQYF
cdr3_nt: TGTGCCAGCAGCCTGACTAGCCTTGAGACCCAGTACTTC

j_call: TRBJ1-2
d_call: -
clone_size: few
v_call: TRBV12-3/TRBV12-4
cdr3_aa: CASSLESRLPVHPSGYTF
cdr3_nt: TGTGCCAGCAGTTTAGAGTCTAGACTCCCGGTCCACCCCTCCGGCTACACCTTC

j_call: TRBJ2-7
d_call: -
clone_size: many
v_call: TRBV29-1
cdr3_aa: CSVEAPGHREQYF
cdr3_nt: TGCAGCGTTGAAGCGCCGGGACACAGGGAGCAGTACTTC

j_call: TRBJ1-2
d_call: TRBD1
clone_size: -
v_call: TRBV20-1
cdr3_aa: CSAPQGGRYGYTF
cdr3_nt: TGCAGTGCCCCACAGGGGGGCCGGTATGGCTACACCTTC

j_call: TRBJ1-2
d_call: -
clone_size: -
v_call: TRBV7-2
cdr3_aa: CASSFFGNSYTF
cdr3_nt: TGTGCCAGCAGCTTTTTTGGGAATAGCTACACCTTC

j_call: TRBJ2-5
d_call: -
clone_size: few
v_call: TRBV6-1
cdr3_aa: CASSETRAQWETQYF
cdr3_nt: TGTGCCAGCAGTGAGACACGAGCACAATGGGAGACCCAGTACTTC

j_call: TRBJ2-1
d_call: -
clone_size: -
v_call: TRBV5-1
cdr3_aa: CASSLSGTGNEQFF
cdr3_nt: TGCGCCAGCAGCTTGTCAGGGACGGGCAATGAGCAGTTCTTC

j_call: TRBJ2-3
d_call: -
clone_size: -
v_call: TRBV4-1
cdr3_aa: CASSHYARNTDTQYF
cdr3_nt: TGCGCCAGCAGCCATTACGCCAGGAACACAGATACGCAGTATTTT

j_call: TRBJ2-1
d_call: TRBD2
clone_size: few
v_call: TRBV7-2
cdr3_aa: CASSLQLTSGGYNEQFF
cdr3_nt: TGTGCCAGCAGCTTACAATTGACTAGCGGAGGATACAATGAGCAGTTCTTC

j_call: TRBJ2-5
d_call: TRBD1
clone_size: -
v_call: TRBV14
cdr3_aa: CASSQGTGAYQETQYF
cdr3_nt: TGTGCCAGCAGCCAAGGGACAGGGGCCTACCAAGAGACCCAGTACTTC

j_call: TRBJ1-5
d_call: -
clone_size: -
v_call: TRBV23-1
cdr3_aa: CASFAGALQPQHF
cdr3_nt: TGCGCCAGTTTCGCGGGGGCTCTTCAGCCCCAGCATTTT

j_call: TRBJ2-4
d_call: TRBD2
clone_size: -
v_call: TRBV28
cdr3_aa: CASSSWTSGDKNIQYF
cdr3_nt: TGTGCCAGCAGTTCCTGGACTAGCGGAGACAAAAACATTCAGTACTTC

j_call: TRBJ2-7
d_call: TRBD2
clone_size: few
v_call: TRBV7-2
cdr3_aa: CASSFALAGSPYEQYF
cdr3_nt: TGTGCCAGCAGCTTCGCCCTAGCGGGAAGCCCCTACGAGCAGTACTTC

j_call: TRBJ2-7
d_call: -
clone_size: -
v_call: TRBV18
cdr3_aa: CASSRTVSSYEQYF
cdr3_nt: TGTGCCAGCTCCCGGACAGTTAGCTCCTACGAGCAGTACTTC

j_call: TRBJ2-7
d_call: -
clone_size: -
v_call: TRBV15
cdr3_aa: CATSRSPSGQAPYEQYF
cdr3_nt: TGTGCCACCAGCAGATCTCCCTCGGGCCAAGCACCATACGAGCAGTACTTC

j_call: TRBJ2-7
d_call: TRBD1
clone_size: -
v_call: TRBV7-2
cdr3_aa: CASSPGQGSEQYF
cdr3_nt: TGTGCCAGCAGTCCGGGACAGGGATCCGAGCAGTACTTC

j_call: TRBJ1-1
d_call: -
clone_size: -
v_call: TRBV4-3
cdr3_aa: CASSQDKTGIEAFF
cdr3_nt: TGCGCCAGCAGCCAAGACAAAACAGGGATTGAAGCTTTCTTT

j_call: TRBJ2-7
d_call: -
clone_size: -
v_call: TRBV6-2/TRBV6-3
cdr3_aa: CASSYPYEQYF
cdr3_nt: TGTGCCAGCTCGTATCCCTACGAGCAGTACTTC

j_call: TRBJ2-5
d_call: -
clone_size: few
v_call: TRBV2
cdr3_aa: CASSVIARVGGETQYF
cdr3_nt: TGTGCCAGCAGTGTTATAGCGCGGGTGGGCGGAGAGACCCAGTACTTC

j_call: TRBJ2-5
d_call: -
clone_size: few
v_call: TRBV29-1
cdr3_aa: CSAYGLQETQYF
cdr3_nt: TGCAGCGCCTACGGCCTCCAAGAGACCCAGTACTTC

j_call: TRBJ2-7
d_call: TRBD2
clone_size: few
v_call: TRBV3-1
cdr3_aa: CASSQGSGRVYEQYF
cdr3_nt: TGTGCCAGCAGCCAAGGCTCGGGGAGGGTCTACGAGCAGTACTTC

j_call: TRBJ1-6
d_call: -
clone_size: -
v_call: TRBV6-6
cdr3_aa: CASSLREENSPLHF
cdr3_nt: TGTGCCAGCAGCCTCAGGGAGGAAAATTCACCCCTCCACTTT

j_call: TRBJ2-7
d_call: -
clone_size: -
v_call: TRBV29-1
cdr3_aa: CSVETGRDYEQYF
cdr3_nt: TGCAGCGTTGAAACGGGCAGGGACTACGAGCAGTACTTC

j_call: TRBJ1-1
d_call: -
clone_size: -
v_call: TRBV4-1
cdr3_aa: CASSSLPGTSNTEAFF
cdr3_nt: TGCGCCAGCAGCTCCCTTCCGGGGACGTCGAACACTGAAGCTTTCTTT

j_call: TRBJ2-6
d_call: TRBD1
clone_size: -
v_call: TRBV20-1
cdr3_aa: CSASGTASSGANVLTF
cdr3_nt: TGCAGTGCTAGCGGGACAGCGTCCTCTGGGGCCAACGTCCTGACTTTC